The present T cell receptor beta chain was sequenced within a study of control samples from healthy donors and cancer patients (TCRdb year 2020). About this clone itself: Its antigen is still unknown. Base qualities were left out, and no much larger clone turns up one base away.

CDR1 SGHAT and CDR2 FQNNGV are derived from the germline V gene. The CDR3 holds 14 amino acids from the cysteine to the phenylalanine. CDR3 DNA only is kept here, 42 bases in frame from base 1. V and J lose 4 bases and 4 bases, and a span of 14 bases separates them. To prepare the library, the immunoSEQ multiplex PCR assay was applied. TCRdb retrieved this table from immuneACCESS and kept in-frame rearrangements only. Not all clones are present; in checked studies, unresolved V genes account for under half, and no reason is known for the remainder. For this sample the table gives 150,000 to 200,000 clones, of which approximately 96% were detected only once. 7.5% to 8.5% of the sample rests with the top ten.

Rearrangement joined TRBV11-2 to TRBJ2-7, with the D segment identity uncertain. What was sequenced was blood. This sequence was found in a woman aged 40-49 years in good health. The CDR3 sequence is CASSSPLPDYEQYF. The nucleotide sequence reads TGTGCCAGCAGCTCCCCCCTTCCGGATTACGAGCAGTACTTC.